A selection of T cell receptor beta chains follows, all from one sample in a study of T-cell reconstitution after alpha-beta-depleted transplantation in children. TCRdb re-analysed the PCR reads in MiXCR, keeping a single row per CDR3 protein. Here the sample spans hundreds of thousands of distinct CDR3 sequences, about 11% being singletons. The material was PBMCs from the stem cell graft donor, obtained from the stem cell graft. The receptors come from a human donor who donated a stem cell graft to a child with acute lymphoblastic leukemia. Both conserved end residues are part of each CDR3. A D gene is named only where the DNA matches it firmly. Rows give clone size only sometimes, using once, few, many, or a class for an expanded clone.

>TRBV5-6|TRBJ2-6|.|many
CASSLSAGANVLTF
TGTGCCAGCAGCTTGTCTGCTGGGGCCAACGTCCTGACTTTC
>TRBV27|TRBJ1-2|.|many
CASSLVRPGPIYGYTF
TGTGCCAGCAGTTTGGTCAGGCCGGGCCCAATCTATGGCTACACCTTC
>TRBV20-1|TRBJ1-5|TRBD1|.
CSYKTGDQPQHF
TGCAGTTATAAGACAGGGGATCAGCCCCAGCATTTT
>TRBV28|TRBJ2-1|.|few
CASRTNYNEQFF
TGTGCCAGCCGGACTAACTACAATGAGCAGTTCTTC
>TRBV2|TRBJ2-3|TRBD1|many
CASSEERDRYTDTQYF
TGTGCCAGCAGTGAAGAAAGGGACAGGTACACAGATACGCAGTATTTT
>TRBV18|TRBJ1-6|.|many
CASSPLSGNYNSPLHF
TGTGCCAGCTCACCACTCTCGGGAAACTATAATTCACCCCTCCACTTT
>TRBV12-5|TRBJ1-1|.|many
CASGTGTNEAFF
TGTGCTAGTGGCACCGGGACAAATGAAGCTTTCTTT
>TRBV10-3|TRBJ2-3|TRBD2|many
CAIGYSTSGSTDTQYF
TGTGCCATCGGCTACTCGACTAGCGGTAGCACAGATACGCAGTATTTT
>TRBV10-1|TRBJ2-5|.|few
CASSETWQGQETQYF
TGCGCCAGCAGTGAGACGTGGCAGGGCCAAGAGACCCAGTACTTC
>TRBV20-1|TRBJ2-1|TRBD2|many
CSADGTSGNEQFF
TGCAGTGCCGACGGGACTAGCGGCAATGAGCAGTTCTTC
>TRBV20-1|TRBJ2-7|TRBD2|many
CSARNLAGMYEQYF
TGCAGTGCTAGAAATCTAGCGGGAATGTACGAGCAGTACTTC
>TRBV12-3/TRBV12-4|TRBJ2-3|.|many
CASSWGDTQYF
TGTGCCAGCAGTTGGGGCGATACGCAGTATTTT
>TRBV18|TRBJ2-5|.|.
CASSSYHETQYF
TGTGCCAGCTCATCCTACCACGAGACCCAGTACTTC
>TRBV15|TRBJ2-7|.|many
CATSEEGYEQYF
TGTGCCACCAGCGAAGAGGGCTACGAGCAGTACTTC
>TRBV7-6|TRBJ2-3|.|.
CASSRDGSTDTQYF
TGTGCCAGCAGCCGAGACGGAAGCACAGATACGCAGTATTTT
>TRBV27|TRBJ2-7|TRBD2|many
CASRGLAGGPLTYEQYF
TGTGCCAGCAGAGGGCTAGCGGGAGGGCCCCTCACCTACGAGCAGTACTTC
>TRBV5-1|TRBJ2-3|TRBD2|many
CASQPSGRDTQYF
TGCGCCAGTCAACCGAGCGGGAGAGATACGCAGTATTTT
>TRBV6-1|TRBJ1-1|TRBD1|many
CASRWDRSGTEAFF
TGTGCCAGCAGGTGGGACAGAAGCGGCACTGAAGCTTTCTTT
>TRBV29-1|TRBJ1-1|.|many
CSSWDTLNTEAFF
TGCAGCTCCTGGGACACCTTGAACACTGAAGCTTTCTTT
>TRBV6-1|TRBJ2-3|.|many
CASTYRDGSTDTQYF
TGTGCCAGCACCTACCGGGACGGTAGCACAGATACGCAGTATTTT
>TRBV7-2|TRBJ1-5|.|many
CASSPIRDSYQPQHF
TGTGCCAGCAGCCCCATCCGGGACTCCTATCAGCCCCAGCATTTT
>TRBV20-1|TRBJ2-5|TRBD2|many
CSALFLRGDPYF
TGCAGTGCCCTATTCTTGCGGGGGGACCCGTACTTC
>TRBV12-3/TRBV12-4|TRBJ2-1|TRBD2|many
CASRFTSGGIYEQFF
TGTGCCAGCAGGTTTACTAGCGGAGGCATCTATGAGCAGTTCTTC
>TRBV12-3/TRBV12-4|TRBJ2-5|.|many
CASRTSLAQETQYF
TGTGCCAGCCGGACTTCTTTGGCGCAAGAGACCCAGTACTTC
>TRBV6-1|TRBJ1-1|TRBD1|many
CASSEETGLTEAFF
TGTGCCAGCAGTGAGGAGACAGGGTTAACTGAAGCTTTCTTT
>TRBV20-1|TRBJ1-5|.|many
CSASIGINQPQHF
TGCAGTGCAAGCATAGGAATCAATCAGCCCCAGCATTTT
>TRBV20-1|TRBJ2-3|TRBD2|.
CSALGAGGDTQYF
TGCAGTGCTCTAGGGGCGGGAGGCGATACGCAGTATTTT
>TRBV6-5|TRBJ2-7|.|many
CASSSGASPSEQYF
TGTGCCAGCAGTTCCGGGGCCTCCCCCAGCGAGCAGTACTTC
>TRBV6-5|TRBJ2-7|.|.
CASSYSRGSGGGEQYF
TGTGCCAGCAGTTACTCGAGGGGTTCAGGAGGCGGCGAGCAGTACTTC
>TRBV19|TRBJ2-7|.|.
CASSIWGRTYEQYF
TGTGCCAGTAGTATATGGGGCCGAACCTACGAGCAGTACTTC
>TRBV5-1|TRBJ2-4|.|few
CASKSSGF
TGCGCCAGCAAATCGTCAGGTTTC
>TRBV5-1|TRBJ2-7|.|many
CASSFGVEDYEQYF
TGCGCCAGCAGCTTCGGGGTTGAGGACTACGAGCAGTACTTC
>TRBV28|TRBJ2-3|TRBD2|many
CASSERETTQYF
TGTGCCAGCAGTGAGCGGGAGACGACGCAGTATTTT
>TRBV27|TRBJ1-2|TRBD1|many
CASSLSAGGYGYTF
TGTGCCAGCAGTTTAAGCGCAGGGGGCTATGGCTACACCTTC
>TRBV10-3|TRBJ2-7|.|few
CAIRDLSSSYEQYF
TGTGCCATCAGGGACTTGTCAAGCTCCTACGAGCAGTACTTC
>TRBV6-8|TRBJ1-1|.|few
CASSYSEAFF
TGTGCCAGCAGTTACTCTGAAGCTTTCTTT
>TRBV27|TRBJ1-5|TRBD1|many
CASSQTGGGQPQHF
TGTGCCAGCAGTCAGACAGGGGGAGGGCAGCCCCAGCATTTT
>TRBV4-3|TRBJ2-7|.|many
CASSPQLGDVKYEQYF
TGCGCCAGCAGCCCACAGCTAGGGGACGTTAAATACGAGCAGTACTTC
>TRBV20-1|TRBJ2-1|.|many
CSAGRMGIPYNEQFF
TGCAGTGCTGGGCGGATGGGGATTCCCTACAATGAGCAGTTCTTC
>TRBV12-3/TRBV12-4|TRBJ2-1|TRBD2|few
CASSHGLAAYNEQFF
TGTGCCAGCAGCCATGGACTAGCGGCCTACAATGAGCAGTTCTTC
>TRBV6-2/TRBV6-3|TRBJ2-6|TRBD1|.
CASSYQTGEGSGANVLTF
TGTGCCAGCAGTTACCAAACAGGGGAAGGCTCTGGGGCCAACGTCCTGACTTTC
>TRBV28|TRBJ2-7|.|many
CASSSYSWYRDHEQYF
TGTGCCAGCAGCTCCTACTCTTGGTACAGGGACCACGAGCAGTACTTC
>TRBV6-2/TRBV6-3|TRBJ2-5|.|few
CASSTPGRNLQETQYF
TGTGCCAGCAGTACCCCGGGACGGAATCTCCAAGAGACCCAGTACTTC
>TRBV21-1|TRBJ2-7|.|many
CASSPQKCGGPIYEQYF
TGTGCCAGCAGCCCACAAAAGTGCGGGGGCCCCATTTACGAGCAGTACTTC
>TRBV6-2/TRBV6-3|TRBJ2-7|.|many
CASMQGVTYEQYF
TGTGCCAGCATGCAGGGCGTTACCTACGAGCAGTACTTC
>TRBV10-3|TRBJ1-2|.|many
CAISELRPGDYGYTF
TGTGCCATCAGTGAACTACGGCCCGGAGACTATGGCTACACCTTC
>TRBV18|TRBJ1-3|.|many
CASSPERRYSGNTIYF
TGTGCCAGCTCACCTGAACGGCGTTACTCTGGAAACACCATATATTTT
>TRBV12-3/TRBV12-4|TRBJ1-1|TRBD1|many
CASTWGNRGFEAFF
TGTGCCAGCACGTGGGGGAACAGGGGGTTTGAAGCTTTCTTT
>TRBV10-2|TRBJ2-3|.|many
CASSESRVTDTQYF
TGCGCCAGCAGTGAGTCGAGGGTCACAGATACGCAGTATTTT
>TRBV15|TRBJ2-3|.|many
CATSRGRTGVGTDTQYF
TGTGCCACCAGCAGAGGTCGAACGGGAGTGGGCACAGATACGCAGTATTTT
>TRBV7-2|TRBJ1-5|.|many
CASSSWGPRQPQHF
TGTGCCAGTTCATCTTGGGGGCCAAGGCAGCCCCAGCATTTT
>TRBV28|TRBJ1-5|TRBD1|many
CASSSGQGDSPQHF
TGTGCCAGCAGTTCCGGACAGGGAGATTCGCCCCAGCATTTT
>TRBV29-1|TRBJ2-7|.|many
CSVVSSYEQYF
TGCAGCGTTGTGTCATCCTACGAGCAGTACTTC
>TRBV29-1|TRBJ2-5|TRBD2|many
CSVMGLAGGETQYF
TGCAGCGTTATGGGACTAGCGGGAGGGGAGACCCAGTACTTC
>TRBV6-2/TRBV6-3|TRBJ2-6|.|many
CASRVTGGYSGANVLTF
TGTGCCAGCAGAGTGACGGGGGGCTACTCTGGGGCCAACGTCCTGACTTTC
>TRBV6-1|TRBJ2-7|.|.
CASRERGGREYF
TGTGCCAGCAGGGAGCGTGGGGGGCGCGAGTACTTC
>TRBV6-5|TRBJ2-1|.|few
CASSSQGSYNEQFF
TGTGCCAGCAGTTCACAGGGATCCTACAATGAGCAGTTCTTC
>TRBV2|TRBJ1-5|.|many
CASRTGVGNQPQHF
TGTGCCAGCAGGACTGGTGTAGGGAATCAGCCCCAGCATTTT
>TRBV20-1|TRBJ2-7|TRBD1|many
CSARASDRGLYEQYF
TGCAGTGCTAGAGCCTCCGACAGGGGCCTCTACGAGCAGTACTTC
>TRBV7-8|TRBJ1-5|.|many
CASSLARVGRDQPQHF
TGTGCCAGCAGCTTAGCACGGGTGGGCAGGGATCAGCCCCAGCATTTT